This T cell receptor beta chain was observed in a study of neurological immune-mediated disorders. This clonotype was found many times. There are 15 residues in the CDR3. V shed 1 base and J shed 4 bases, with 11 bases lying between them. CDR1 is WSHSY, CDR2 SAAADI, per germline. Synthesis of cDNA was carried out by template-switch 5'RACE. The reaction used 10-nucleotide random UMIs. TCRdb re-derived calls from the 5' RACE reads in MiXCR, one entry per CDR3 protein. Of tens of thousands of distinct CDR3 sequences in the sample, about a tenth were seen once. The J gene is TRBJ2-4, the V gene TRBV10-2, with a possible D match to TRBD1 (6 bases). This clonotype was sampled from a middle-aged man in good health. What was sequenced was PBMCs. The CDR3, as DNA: TGCGCCAGCAGTGAGTGGAGGACAGAGAAAAACATTCAGTACTTC. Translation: CASSEWRTEKNIQYF.